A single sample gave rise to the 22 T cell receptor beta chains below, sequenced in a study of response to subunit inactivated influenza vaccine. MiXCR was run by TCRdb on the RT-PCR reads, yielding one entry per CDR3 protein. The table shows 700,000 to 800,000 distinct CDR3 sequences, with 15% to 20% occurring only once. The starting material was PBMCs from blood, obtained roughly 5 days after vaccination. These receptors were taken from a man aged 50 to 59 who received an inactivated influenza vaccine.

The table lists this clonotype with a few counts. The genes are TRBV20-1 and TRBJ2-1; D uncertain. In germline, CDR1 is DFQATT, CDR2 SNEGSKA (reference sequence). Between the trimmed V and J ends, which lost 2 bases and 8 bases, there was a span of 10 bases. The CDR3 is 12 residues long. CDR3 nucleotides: TGCAGTGCTAGATCCCCGTTCCATGAGCAGTTCTTC. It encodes CSARSPFHEQFF.

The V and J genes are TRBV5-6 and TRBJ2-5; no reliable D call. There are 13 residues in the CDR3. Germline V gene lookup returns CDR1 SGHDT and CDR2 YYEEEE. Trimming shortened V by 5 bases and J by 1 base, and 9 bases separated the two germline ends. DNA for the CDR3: TGTGCCAGCAGTCAGGAGTTCCAAGAGACCCAGTACTTC. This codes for CASSQEFQETQYF.

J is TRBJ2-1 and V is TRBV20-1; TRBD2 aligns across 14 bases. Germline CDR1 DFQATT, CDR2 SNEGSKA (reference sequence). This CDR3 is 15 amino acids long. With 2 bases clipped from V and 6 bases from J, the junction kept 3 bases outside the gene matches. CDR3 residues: CSARPGTSGGNEQFF. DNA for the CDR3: TGCAGTGCTAGACCCGGGACTAGCGGGGGCAATGAGCAGTTCTTC.

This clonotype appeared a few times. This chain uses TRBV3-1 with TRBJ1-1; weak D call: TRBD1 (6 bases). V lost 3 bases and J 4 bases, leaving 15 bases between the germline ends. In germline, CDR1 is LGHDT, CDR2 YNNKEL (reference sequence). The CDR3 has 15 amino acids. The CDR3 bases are TGTGCCAGCAGCCATCATGGAACAGGGCTCACTGAAGCTTTCTTT. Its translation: CASSHHGTGLTEAFF.

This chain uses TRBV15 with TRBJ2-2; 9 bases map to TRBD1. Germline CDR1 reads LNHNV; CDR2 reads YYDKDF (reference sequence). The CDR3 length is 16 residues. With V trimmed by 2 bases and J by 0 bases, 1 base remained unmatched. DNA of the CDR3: TGTGCCACCAGCAGAACAGGGGGCGCGAACACCGGGGAGCTGTTTTTT. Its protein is CATSRTGGANTGELFF.

CDR3 amino acids: CASSFITNYNEQFF. CDR3 coding DNA: TGTGCCAGCAGCTTCATCACAAACTACAATGAGCAGTTCTTC. J is TRBJ2-1 and V is TRBV7-9, with D uncertain. Trimming shortened V by 3 bases and J by 3 bases, and 9 bases separated the two germline ends. The CDR3 is 14 residues long. Germline CDR1 and CDR2: SEHNR and FQNEAQ (reference sequence).

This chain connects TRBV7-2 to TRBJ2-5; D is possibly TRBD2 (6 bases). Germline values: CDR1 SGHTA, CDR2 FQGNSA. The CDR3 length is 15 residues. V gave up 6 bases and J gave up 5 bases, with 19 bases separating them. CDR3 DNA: TGTGCCAGCAGTCCACACGGGAGTCTGATCGAGACCCAGTACTTC. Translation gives CASSPHGSLIETQYF.

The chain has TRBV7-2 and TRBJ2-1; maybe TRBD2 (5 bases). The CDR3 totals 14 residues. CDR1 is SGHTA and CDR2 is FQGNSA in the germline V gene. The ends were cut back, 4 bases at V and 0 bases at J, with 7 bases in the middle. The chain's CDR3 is CASSSEGSYNEQFF. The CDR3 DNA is TGTGCCAGCAGCTCAGAGGGCTCCTACAATGAGCAGTTCTTC.

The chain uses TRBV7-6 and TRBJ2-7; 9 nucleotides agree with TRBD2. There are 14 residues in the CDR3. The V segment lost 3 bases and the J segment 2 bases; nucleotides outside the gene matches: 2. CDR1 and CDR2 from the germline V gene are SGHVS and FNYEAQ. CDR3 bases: TGTGCCAGCAGCTTCGGGACTAGCCCCTACGAGCAGTACTTC. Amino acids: CASSFGTSPYEQYF.

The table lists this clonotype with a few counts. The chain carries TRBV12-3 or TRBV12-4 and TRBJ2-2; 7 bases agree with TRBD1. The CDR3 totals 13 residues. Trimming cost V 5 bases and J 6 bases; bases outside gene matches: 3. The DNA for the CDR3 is TGTGCCAGCAGTGACAGGGACCCCGGGGAGCTGTTTTTT. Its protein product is CASSDRDPGELFF.

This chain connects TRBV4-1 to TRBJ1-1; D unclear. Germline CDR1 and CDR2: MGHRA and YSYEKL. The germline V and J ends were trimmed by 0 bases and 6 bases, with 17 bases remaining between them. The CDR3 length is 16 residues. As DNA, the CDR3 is TGCGCCAGCAGCCAAGATAAAAGACTCTACGGCCCTGAAGCTTTCTTT. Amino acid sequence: CASSQDKRLYGPEAFF.

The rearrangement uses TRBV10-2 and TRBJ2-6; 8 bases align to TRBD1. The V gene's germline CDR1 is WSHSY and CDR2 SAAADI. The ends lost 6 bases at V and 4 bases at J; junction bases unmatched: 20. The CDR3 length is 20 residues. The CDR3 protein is CASSDITGQGGSRGANVLTF. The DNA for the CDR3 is TGCGCCAGCAGCGACATCACCGGACAGGGTGGTTCGAGAGGGGCCAACGTCCTGACTTTC.

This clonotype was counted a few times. The CDR3 coding sequence is TGTGCCAGCAGTCCCACAGGGGTGCTCACTGAAGCTTTCTTT. Its protein is CASSPTGVLTEAFF. The chain joins TRBV7-3 to TRBJ1-1, with TRBD1 identical over 7 bases. J lost 4 bases, V lost 6 bases, and 8 bases had no gene match. CDR3 length: 14 amino acids. Per the germline V gene, CDR1 is SGHTA and CDR2 is FQGTGA.

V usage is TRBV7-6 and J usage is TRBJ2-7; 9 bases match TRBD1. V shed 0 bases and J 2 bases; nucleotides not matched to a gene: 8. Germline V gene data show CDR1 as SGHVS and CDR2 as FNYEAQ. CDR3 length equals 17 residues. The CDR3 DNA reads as TGTGCCAGCAGCTTAGCGGCCGGGACAGGGAACCCCTACGAGCAGTACTTC. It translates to CASSLAAGTGNPYEQYF.

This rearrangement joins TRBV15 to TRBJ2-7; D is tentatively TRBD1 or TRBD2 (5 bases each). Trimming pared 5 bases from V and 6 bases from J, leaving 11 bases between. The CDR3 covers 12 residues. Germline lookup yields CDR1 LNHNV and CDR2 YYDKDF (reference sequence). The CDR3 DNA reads TGTGCCACCAGCCTGCAGGGACGCGAGCAGTACTTC. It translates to CATSLQGREQYF.

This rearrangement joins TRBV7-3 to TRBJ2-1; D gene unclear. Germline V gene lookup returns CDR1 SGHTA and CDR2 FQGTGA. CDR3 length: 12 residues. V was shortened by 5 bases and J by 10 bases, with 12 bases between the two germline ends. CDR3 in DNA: TGTGCCAGCAGCATCCCCGGCTACGAGCAGTTCTTC. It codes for CASSIPGYEQFF.

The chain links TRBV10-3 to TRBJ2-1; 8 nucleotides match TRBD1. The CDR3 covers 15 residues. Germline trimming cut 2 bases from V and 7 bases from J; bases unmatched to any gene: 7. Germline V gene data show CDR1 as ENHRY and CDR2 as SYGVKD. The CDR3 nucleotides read TGTGCCATCAGTGAGGTCCAGGGGGCCGTGAATGAGCAGTTCTTC. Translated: CAISEVQGAVNEQFF.

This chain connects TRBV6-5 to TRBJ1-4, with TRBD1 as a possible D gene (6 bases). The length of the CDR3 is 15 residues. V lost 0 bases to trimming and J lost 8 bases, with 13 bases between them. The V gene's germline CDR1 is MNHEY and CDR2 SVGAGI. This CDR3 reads CASSYSTGGGEKLFF. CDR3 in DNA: TGTGCCAGCAGTTACTCGACGGGGGGCGGAGAAAAACTGTTTTTT.

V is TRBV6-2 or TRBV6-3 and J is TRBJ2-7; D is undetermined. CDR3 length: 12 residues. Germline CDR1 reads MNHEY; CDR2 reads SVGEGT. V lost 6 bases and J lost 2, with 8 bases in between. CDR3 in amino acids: CASRSRAYEQYF. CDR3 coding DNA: TGTGCCAGCAGATCAAGGGCCTACGAGCAGTACTTC.

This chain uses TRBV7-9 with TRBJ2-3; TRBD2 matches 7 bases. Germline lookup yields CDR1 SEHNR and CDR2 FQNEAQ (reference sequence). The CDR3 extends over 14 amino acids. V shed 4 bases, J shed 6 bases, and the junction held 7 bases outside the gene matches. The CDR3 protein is CASSSVRRGDTQYF. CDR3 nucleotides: TGTGCCAGCAGCTCGGTTAGGCGGGGGGATACGCAGTATTTT.

CDR3 sequence: CATQGLFQPQHF. As DNA, the CDR3 is TGTGCCACACAGGGATTATTTCAGCCCCAGCATTTT. This chain joins TRBV6-1 and TRBJ1-5, with D perhaps matching TRBD1 (6 bases). V shed 10 bases and J shed 6 bases, with 13 bases lying between them. In germline, CDR1 is MNHNS, CDR2 SASEGT. The CDR3 has 12 residues.

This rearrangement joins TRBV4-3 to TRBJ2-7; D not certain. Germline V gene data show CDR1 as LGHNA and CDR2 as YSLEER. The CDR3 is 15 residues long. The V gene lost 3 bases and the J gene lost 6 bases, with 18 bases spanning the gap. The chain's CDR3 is CASSQEVSAVGEQYF. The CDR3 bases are TGCGCCAGCAGCCAGGAAGTGAGTGCAGTGGGCGAGCAGTACTTC.